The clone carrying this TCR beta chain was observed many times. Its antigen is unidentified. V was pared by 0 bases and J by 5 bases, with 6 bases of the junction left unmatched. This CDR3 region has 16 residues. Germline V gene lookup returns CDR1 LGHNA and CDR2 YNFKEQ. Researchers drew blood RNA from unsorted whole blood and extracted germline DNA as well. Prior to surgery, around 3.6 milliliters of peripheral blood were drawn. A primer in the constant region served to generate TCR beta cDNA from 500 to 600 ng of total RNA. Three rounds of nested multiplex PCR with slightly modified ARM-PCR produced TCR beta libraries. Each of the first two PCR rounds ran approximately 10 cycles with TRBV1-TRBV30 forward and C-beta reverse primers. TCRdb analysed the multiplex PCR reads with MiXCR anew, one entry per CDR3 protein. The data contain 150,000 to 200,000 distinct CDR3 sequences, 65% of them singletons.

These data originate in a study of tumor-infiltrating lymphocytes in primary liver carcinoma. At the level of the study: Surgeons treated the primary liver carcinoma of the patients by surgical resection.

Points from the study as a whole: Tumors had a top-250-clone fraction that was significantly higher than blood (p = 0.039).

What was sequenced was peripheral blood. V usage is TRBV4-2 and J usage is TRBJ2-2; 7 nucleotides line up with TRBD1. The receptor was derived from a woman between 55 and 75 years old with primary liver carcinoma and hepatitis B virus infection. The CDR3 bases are TGTGCCAGCAGCCAAGATACGGCAGGGGGAACCGGGGAGCTGTTTTTT. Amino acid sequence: CASSQDTAGGTGELFF.